This T cell receptor (beta chain) comes out of a study of human T cells and chemical hapten exposure. TCRdb re-analysed the RACE reads in MiXCR, keeping a single row per CDR3 protein. The repertoire holds about 160,000 distinct CDR3 sequences, with 25% to 35% as singletons. V was trimmed by 6 bases and J by 9 bases, leaving 15 bases between them. Per germline, CDR1 SNHLY and CDR2 FYNNEI. This CDR3 region has 13 residues. The time point here: patch test 3, about 24 weeks after DPC sensitization. Described treatment: therapeutic diphenylcyclopropenone sensitization with weekly scalp DPC. This chain joins TRBV2 and TRBJ2-1, with a weak D call TRBD2 (5 bases). The source is a woman aged 18-30 years with alopecia areata. Some clones in this sample may be carry-over from other donors' samples. The sample in question was whole blood, obtained in connection with sensitization to the hapten diphenylcyclopropenone (DPC). CDR3 loop: CASSLQGSAEQFF. CDR3 coding DNA: TGTGCCAGCAGCCTTCAAGGTAGCGCTGAGCAGTTCTTC.